These 19 T cell receptor beta chains came from one sample sequenced in a study of cytomegalovirus exposure and HLA in healthy donors. Use of 60 Vbeta and 13 Jbeta primers characterized the PCR. The protocol was immunoSEQ multiplex PCR, while the TCRdb copy is restricted to in-frame clones and leaves out a portion. The sample includes about 130,000 clones, around four fifths of them seen just once. The material sequenced was PBMCs. Every receptor here comes from a woman aged 40-49 years in good health and CMV-seropositive.

This chain joins TRBV14 and TRBJ1-4; 7 positions agree with TRBD1. CDR1 and CDR2 from the germline V gene are SGHDN and FVKESK. This CDR3 region has 15 residues. Unmatched junction bases numbered 3, after V lost 1 base and J lost 4 bases. CDR3 nucleotides: TGTGCCAGCAGCCAAGGTCAGGGGGATAATGAAAAACTGTTTTTT. Protein: CASSQGQGDNEKLFF. Based on the CDR3 plus reference TRBV14 and TRBJ1-4, the full variable domain is EAGVTQFPSHSVIEKGQTVTLRCDPISGHDNLYWYRRVMGKEIKFLLHFVKESKQDESGMPNNRFLAERTGGTYSTLKVQPAELEDSGVYFCASSQGQGDNEKLFFGSGTQLSVL.

The chain employs TRBV5-8 and TRBJ2-1; weak D call: TRBD2 (6 bases). The CDR3 has 16 residues. Germline V gene lookup returns CDR1 SGHTS and CDR2 YDEGEE. V shed 4 bases and J shed 3 bases, with 17 bases lying between them. CDR3: CASSPRWGELYNEQFF. The CDR3 nucleotides are TGTGCCAGCAGCCCTAGGTGGGGGGAACTCTACAATGAGCAGTTCTTC.

This clone occurred once. The chain recombines TRBV27 with TRBJ2-3; 7 nucleotides line up with TRBD2. Per germline, CDR1 MNHEY and CDR2 SMNVEV (reference sequence). The CDR3 loop spans 16 amino acids. V lost 7 bases, J lost 1 base, and 11 bases stayed unmatched. CDR3 in amino acids: CASNSNMGGGTDTQYF. Written as DNA, the CDR3 is TGTGCCAGCAATTCAAACATGGGGGGGGGCACAGATACGCAGTATTTT.

This chain connects TRBV6-1 to TRBJ2-1, with 7 bases matching TRBD2. The CDR3 extends over 14 amino acids. V trimming: 5 bases; J trimming: 11 bases; junction bases outside the gene matches: 12. Germline-derived CDR1 and CDR2 are MNHNS and SASEGT. The CDR3 loop reads CASSWRLAGDKQFF. As DNA, the CDR3 is TGTGCCAGCAGTTGGCGACTAGCAGGCGATAAGCAGTTCTTC.

This clone has a single count. V and J are TRBV11-2 and TRBJ2-5; D might be TRBD1 (5 bases). Trimming left V 4 bases short and J 5 bases short, with 14 bases between. The CDR3 runs 14 residues. Germline-derived CDR1 and CDR2 are SGHAT and FQNNGV. The CDR3 loop is CASSSRTLAETQYF. In DNA form, the CDR3 reads TGTGCCAGCAGCTCCCGGACATTAGCCGAGACCCAGTACTTC.

The chain has TRBV19 and TRBJ2-6; D may be TRBD1 (6 bases). Germline values: CDR1 LNHDA, CDR2 SQIVND (reference sequence). V was shortened by 4 bases and J by 2 bases, with 12 bases between the two germline ends. This CDR3 is 16 amino acids long. CDR3 loop: CASSNQGRPGANVLTF. The DNA of the CDR3 is TGTGCCAGTAGTAATCAGGGGCGGCCTGGGGCCAACGTCCTGACTTTC.

This clone showed up just a few times. V gene TRBV20-1 combines with J gene TRBJ1-2; D unresolved. This CDR3 is built from 9 residues. V dropped 8 bases and J dropped 4 bases, with 5 bases sitting between them. Germline V gene sequence: CDR1 DFQATT, CDR2 SNEGSKA (reference sequence). CDR3 in DNA: TGCAGTTCCAGCTATGGCTACACCTTC. It yields the protein CSSSYGYTF.

This clone was seen a few times. The chain carries TRBV9 and TRBJ1-3, with D perhaps matching TRBD1 (5 bases). Trimming removed 0 bases from V and 4 bases from J, with 14 bases in between. This CDR3 comprises 16 residues. CDR1 SGDLS and CDR2 YYNGEE come from the germline V gene. This CDR3 is CASSVEVAGQGNTIYF. In nucleotides, the CDR3 is TGTGCCAGCAGCGTAGAGGTGGCAGGGCAAGGAAACACCATATATTTT. Based on the CDR3 plus reference TRBV9 and TRBJ1-3, the full variable domain is DSGVTQTPKHLITATGQRVTLRCSPRSGDLSVYWYQQSLDQGLQFLIQYYNGEERAKGNILERFSAQQFPDLHSELNLSSLELGDSALYFCASSVEVAGQGNTIYFGEGSWLTVV.

This chain connects TRBV5-1 to TRBJ1-6; 9 bases are shared with TRBD1. V trimming: 3 bases; J trimming: 8 bases; junction bases outside the gene matches: 9. The length of the CDR3 is 16 residues. CDR1 and CDR2 from the germline V gene are SGHRS and YFSETQ. The CDR3 region is CASSSSGTGYHSPLHF. CDR3 DNA: TGCGCCAGCAGCTCGTCCGGGACAGGGTACCATTCACCCCTCCACTTT.

This clone has only one observation. The chain uses TRBV7-2 and TRBJ2-7; the D gene is possibly TRBD2 (5 bases). This CDR3 is built from 14 residues. V lost 1 base and J lost 2, with 9 bases in between. The germline V gene has CDR1 SGHTA and CDR2 FQGNSA. The chain's CDR3 is CASSLVHGTYEQYF. In DNA form, the CDR3 reads TGTGCCAGCAGCTTAGTTCACGGGACCTACGAGCAGTACTTC.

The V and J genes are TRBV5-1 and TRBJ2-7; D might be TRBD1 (5 bases). Trimming pared 0 bases from V and 11 bases from J, leaving 12 bases between. CDR3 length: 12 residues. Germline V gene data show CDR1 as SGHRS and CDR2 as YFSETQ. CDR3 coding DNA: TGCGCCAGCAGCTTGGAGCAGGGTCAGGAGTACTTC. Translated, it gives CASSLEQGQEYF. Full variable domain (remainder filled in from reference TRBV5-1 and TRBJ2-7): KAGVTQTPRYLIKTRGQQVTLSCSPISGHRSVSWYQQTPGQGLQFLFEYFSETQRNKGNFPGRFSGRQFSNSRSEMNVSTLELGDSALYLCASSLEQGQEYFGPGTRLTVT.

The chain uses TRBV9 and TRBJ2-2, with unresolved D. CDR1 is SGDLS, CDR2 YYNGEE, per germline. This CDR3 contains 15 residues. Deletions cut 1 base from V and 5 bases from J, with 12 bases between. The CDR3 DNA follows: TGTGCCAGCAGCGTAAAACCAATCGAGACCGGGGAGCTGTTTTTT. Protein sequence: CASSVKPIETGELFF.

J is TRBJ1-1 and V is TRBV7-2, with TRBD1 matching over 7 bases. CDR1 and CDR2 from the germline V gene are SGHTA and FQGNSA. This CDR3 comprises 14 residues. After removal of 5 bases from V and 1 base from J, the junction contained 4 bases not matched to a gene. CDR3 sequence reads: CASSRGQSNTEAFF. CDR3 coding DNA: TGTGCCAGCAGCCGGGGACAGTCGAACACTGAAGCTTTCTTT. Full variable domain (missing parts from reference TRBV7-2 and TRBJ1-1): GAGVSQSPSNKVTEKGKDVELRCDPISGHTALYWYRQSLGQGLEFLIYFQGNSAPDKSGLPSDRFSAERTGGSVSTLTIQRTQQEDSAVYLCASSRGQSNTEAFFGQGTRLTVV.

The chain joins TRBV28 to TRBJ2-7, with TRBD2 identical over 13 bases. This CDR3 contains 16 residues. J lost 4 bases, V lost 5 bases, and 8 bases had no gene match. Germline V gene data show CDR1 as MDHEN and CDR2 as SYDVKM. In DNA form, the CDR3 reads TGTGCCAGCAGTCCTCGGACTAGCGGGAGTATATACGAGCAGTACTTC. Protein: CASSPRTSGSIYEQYF.

The rearrangement links TRBV27 to TRBJ2-1, with 10 bases aligning to TRBD2. This CDR3 has 15 residues. Trimming at V came to 2 bases and at J to 5 bases, leaving 3 bases not matched to a gene. Looked up from germline, CDR1 is MNHEY and CDR2 is SMNVEV (reference sequence). The CDR3 loop reads CASSLRLAGDNEQFF. The CDR3, as DNA: TGTGCCAGCAGTTTAAGGCTAGCGGGGGACAATGAGCAGTTCTTC.

The chain recombines TRBV11-1 with TRBJ1-4; TRBD1 matches at 10 bases. V was clipped by 5 bases and J by 5 bases; unmatched bases: 5. CDR1 is SGHAT, CDR2 FQDESV, per germline (reference sequence). The CDR3 is 15 amino acids. CDR3 nucleotide sequence: TGTGCCAGCAGCCTCCGACAGGGGGCGAATGAAAAACTGTTTTTT. Translating gives CASSLRQGANEKLFF.

V is TRBV7-2 and J is TRBJ1-1; TRBD1 is a possible D gene (5 bases). The V end was cut by 1 base, the J end by 6 bases, with 12 bases between. There are 14 residues in the CDR3. CDR1 is SGHTA, CDR2 FQGNSA, per germline. CDR3 sequence (DNA): TGTGCCAGCAGCTTAGGGGGGGTGGCGCCTGAAGCTTTCTTT. This codes for CASSLGGVAPEAFF.

The gene calls are TRBV4-1 and TRBJ2-2; 7 positions match TRBD1. Per the germline V gene, CDR1 is MGHRA and CDR2 is YSYEKL. After removal of 6 bases from V and 4 bases from J, the junction contained 11 bases not matched to a gene. CDR3 length equals 16 residues. The DNA for the CDR3 is TGCGCCAGCAGAGATCGACAGGGAGTTAGCACCGGGGAGCTGTTTTTT. It yields the protein CASRDRQGVSTGELFF.

The chain joins TRBV19 to TRBJ2-6; D is ambiguous. The V gene lost 0 bases and the J gene lost 9 bases, with 15 bases spanning the gap. Looked up from germline, CDR1 is LNHDA and CDR2 is SQIVND (reference sequence). This CDR3 is built from 16 residues. CDR3 bases: TGTGCCAGTAGTATAGATCAAGTCAGGTTGGTCAACGTCCTGACTTTC. It yields the protein CASSIDQVRLVNVLTF.